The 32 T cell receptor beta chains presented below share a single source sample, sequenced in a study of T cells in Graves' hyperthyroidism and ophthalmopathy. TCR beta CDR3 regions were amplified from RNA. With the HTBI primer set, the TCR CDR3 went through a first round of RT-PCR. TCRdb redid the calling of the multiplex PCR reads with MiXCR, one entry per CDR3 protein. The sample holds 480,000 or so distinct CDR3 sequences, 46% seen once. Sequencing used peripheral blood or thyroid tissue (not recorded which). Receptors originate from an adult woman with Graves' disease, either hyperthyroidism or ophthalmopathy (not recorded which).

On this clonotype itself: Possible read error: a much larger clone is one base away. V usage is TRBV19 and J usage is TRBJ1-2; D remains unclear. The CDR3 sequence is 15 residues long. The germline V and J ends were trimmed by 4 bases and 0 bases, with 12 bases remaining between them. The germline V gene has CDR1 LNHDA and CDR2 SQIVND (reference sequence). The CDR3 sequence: CASSTDGRANYGYTF. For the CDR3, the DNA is TGTGCCAGTAGTACTGACGGAAGAGCTAACTATGGCTACACCTTC.

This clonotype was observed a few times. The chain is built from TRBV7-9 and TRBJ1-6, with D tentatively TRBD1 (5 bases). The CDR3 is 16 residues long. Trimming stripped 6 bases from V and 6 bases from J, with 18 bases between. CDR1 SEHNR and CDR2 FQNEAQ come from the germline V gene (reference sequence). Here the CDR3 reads CASRPGGFTFNSPLHF. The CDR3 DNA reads TGTGCCAGCAGACCCGGGGGATTTACCTTTAATTCACCCCTCCACTTT. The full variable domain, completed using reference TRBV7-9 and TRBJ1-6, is DTGVSQNPRHKITKRGQNVTFRCDPISEHNRLYWYRQTLGQGPEFLTYFQNEAQLEKSRLLSDRFSAERPKGSFSTLEIQRTEQGDSAMYLCASRPGGFTFNSPLHFGNGTRLTVT.

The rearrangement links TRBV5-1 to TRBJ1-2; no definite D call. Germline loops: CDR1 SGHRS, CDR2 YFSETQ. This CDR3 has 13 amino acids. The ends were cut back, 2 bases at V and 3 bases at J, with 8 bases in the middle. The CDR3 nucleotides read TGCGCCAGCAGCTTAGTCAGATACTATGGCTACACCTTC. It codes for CASSLVRYYGYTF.

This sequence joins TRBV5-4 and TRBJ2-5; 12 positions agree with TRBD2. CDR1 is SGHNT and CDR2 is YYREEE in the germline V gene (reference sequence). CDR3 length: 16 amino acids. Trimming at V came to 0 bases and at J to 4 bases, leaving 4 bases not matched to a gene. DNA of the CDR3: TGTGCCAGCAGCTTGGTACTAGCGGGAGGTTCAGAGACCCAGTACTTC. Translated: CASSLVLAGGSETQYF.

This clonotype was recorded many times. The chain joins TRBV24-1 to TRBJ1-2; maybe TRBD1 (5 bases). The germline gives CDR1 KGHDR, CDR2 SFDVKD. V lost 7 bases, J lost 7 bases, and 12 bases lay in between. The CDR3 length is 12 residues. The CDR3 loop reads CATRDRDAGYTF. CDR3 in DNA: TGTGCCACCAGGGACCGGGACGCTGGCTACACCTTC.

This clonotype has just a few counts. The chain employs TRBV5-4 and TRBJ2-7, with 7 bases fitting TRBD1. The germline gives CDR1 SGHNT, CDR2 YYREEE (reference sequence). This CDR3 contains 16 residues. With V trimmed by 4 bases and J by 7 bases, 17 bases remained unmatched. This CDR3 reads CASSPTGAAPPWEQYF. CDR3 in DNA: TGTGCCAGCAGCCCAACAGGGGCCGCCCCTCCCTGGGAGCAGTACTTC.

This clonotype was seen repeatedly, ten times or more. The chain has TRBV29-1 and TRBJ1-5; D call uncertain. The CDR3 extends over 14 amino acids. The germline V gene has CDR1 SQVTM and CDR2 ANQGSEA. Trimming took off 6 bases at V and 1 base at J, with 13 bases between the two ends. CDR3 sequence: CSVVFGGSNQPQHF. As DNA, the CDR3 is TGCAGCGTCGTCTTTGGCGGGAGCAATCAGCCCCAGCATTTT.

Written as DNA, the CDR3 is TGCGCCAGCAGCCCGGACCAGGGCTTGGGACAGCCCCAGCATTTT. Translated, it gives CASSPDQGLGQPQHF. V gene TRBV5-1 combines with J gene TRBJ1-5, with D possibly being TRBD1 (5 bases). Trimming removed 4 bases from V and 7 bases from J, with 18 bases in between. The CDR3 extends over 15 amino acids. From germline, CDR1 is SGHRS and CDR2 YFSETQ.

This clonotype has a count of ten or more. The CDR3 sequence is CASSPRTGATHEQYF. The CDR3 DNA is TGTGCCAGCAGCCCCCGGACGGGGGCTACTCACGAGCAGTACTTC. V gene TRBV9 combines with J gene TRBJ2-7; the D gene could be TRBD1 or TRBD2 (6 bases each). The germline V gene encodes CDR1 SGDLS and CDR2 YYNGEE. The CDR3 extends over 15 amino acids. The V end lost 4 bases, the J end lost 5 bases, and 19 bases lay between the germline ends.

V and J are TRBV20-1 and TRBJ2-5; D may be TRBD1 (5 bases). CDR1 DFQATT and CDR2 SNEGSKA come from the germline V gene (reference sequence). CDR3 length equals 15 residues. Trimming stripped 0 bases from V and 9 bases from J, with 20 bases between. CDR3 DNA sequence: TGCAGTGCTAGAGATGCAGCAGGGCCCTATCAGCCCCAGTACTTC. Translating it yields CSARDAAGPYQPQYF.

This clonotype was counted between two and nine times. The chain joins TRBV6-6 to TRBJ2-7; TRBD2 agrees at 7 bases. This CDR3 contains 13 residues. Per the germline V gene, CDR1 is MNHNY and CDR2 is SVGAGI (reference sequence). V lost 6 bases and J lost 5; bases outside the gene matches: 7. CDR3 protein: CASSPGTTDEQYF. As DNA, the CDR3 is TGTGCCAGCAGCCCCGGGACTACTGACGAGCAGTACTTC.

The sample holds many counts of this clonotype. In DNA, the CDR3 is TGTGCCAGTAGTATGTGGGGGTATAGCAATCAGCCCCAGCATTTT. This encodes CASSMWGYSNQPQHF. V and J are TRBV19 and TRBJ1-5, with D tentatively TRBD1 (5 bases). Looked up from germline, CDR1 is LNHDA and CDR2 is SQIVND (reference sequence). CDR3 length: 15 amino acids. V was pared by 3 bases and J by 0 bases, with 9 bases between.

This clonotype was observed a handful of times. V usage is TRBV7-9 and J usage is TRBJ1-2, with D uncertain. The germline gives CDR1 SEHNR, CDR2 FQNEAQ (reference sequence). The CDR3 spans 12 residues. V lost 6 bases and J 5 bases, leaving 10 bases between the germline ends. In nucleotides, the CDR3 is TGTGCCAGCAGACCCGGACCTTATGGCTACACCTTC. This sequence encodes CASRPGPYGYTF.

CDR3 nucleotides: TGTGCCAGCAGCCGTACAGGGGGACAACAGCCCCAGCATTTT. Translation: CASSRTGGQQPQHF. The rearrangement uses TRBV7-2 and TRBJ1-5; 8 nucleotides match TRBD1. This CDR3 has 14 residues. V lost 5 bases and J lost 7; bases outside the gene matches: 7. In germline, CDR1 is SGHTA, CDR2 FQGNSA.

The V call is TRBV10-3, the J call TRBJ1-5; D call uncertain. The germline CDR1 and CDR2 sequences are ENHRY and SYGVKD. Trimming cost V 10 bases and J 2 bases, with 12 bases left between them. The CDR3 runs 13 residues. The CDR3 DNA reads TGTGCCACCTCCTCTGGGGGCAATCAGCCCCAGCATTTT. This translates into CATSSGGNQPQHF.

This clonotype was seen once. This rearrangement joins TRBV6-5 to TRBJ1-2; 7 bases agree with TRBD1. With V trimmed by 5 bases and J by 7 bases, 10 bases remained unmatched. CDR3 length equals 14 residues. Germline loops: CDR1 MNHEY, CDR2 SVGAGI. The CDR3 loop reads CASSRTGTETGYTF. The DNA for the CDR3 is TGTGCCAGCAGTCGTACCGGGACAGAAACTGGCTACACCTTC.

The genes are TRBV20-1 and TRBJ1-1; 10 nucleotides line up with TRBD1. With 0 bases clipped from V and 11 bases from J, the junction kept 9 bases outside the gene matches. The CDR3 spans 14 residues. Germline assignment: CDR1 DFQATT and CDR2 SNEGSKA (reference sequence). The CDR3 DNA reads TGCAGTGCTAGAGACCTAGCGGGACAGGGGCGCGCTTTCTTT. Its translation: CSARDLAGQGRAFF.

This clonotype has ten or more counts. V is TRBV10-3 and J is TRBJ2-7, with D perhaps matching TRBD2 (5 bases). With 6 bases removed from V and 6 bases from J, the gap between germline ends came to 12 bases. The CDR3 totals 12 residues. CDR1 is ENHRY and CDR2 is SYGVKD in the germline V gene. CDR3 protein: CAISHEEAEQYF. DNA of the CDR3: TGTGCCATCAGCCACGAGGAGGCCGAGCAGTACTTC.

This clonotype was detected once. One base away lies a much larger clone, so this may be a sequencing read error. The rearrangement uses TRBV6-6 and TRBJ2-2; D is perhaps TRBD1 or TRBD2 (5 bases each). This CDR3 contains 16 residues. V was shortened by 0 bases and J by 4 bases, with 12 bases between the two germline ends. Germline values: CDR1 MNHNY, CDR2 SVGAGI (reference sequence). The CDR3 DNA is TGTGCCAGCAGTTACTCGGGGGAGACGAGCACCGGGGAGCTGTTTTTT. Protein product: CASSYSGETSTGELFF.

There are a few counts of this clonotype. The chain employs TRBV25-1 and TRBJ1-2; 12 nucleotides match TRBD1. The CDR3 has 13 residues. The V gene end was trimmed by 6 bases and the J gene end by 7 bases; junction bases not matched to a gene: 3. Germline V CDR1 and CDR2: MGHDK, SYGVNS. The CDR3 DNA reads TGTGCCAGCAGGGGACAGGGGGCTTCTGGCTACACCTTC. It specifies CASRGQGASGYTF.

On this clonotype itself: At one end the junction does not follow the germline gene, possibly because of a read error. CDR3 amino acids: CNARSGTRLGDTQYF. The CDR3 DNA reads as TGCAATGCTAGATCCGGGACCCGACTGGGAGATACGCAGTATTTT. This chain joins TRBV20-1 and TRBJ2-3; either TRBD1 or TRBD2 may supply D (5 bases each). Germline-derived CDR1 and CDR2 are DFQATT and SNEGSKA (reference sequence). CDR3 length: 15 residues.

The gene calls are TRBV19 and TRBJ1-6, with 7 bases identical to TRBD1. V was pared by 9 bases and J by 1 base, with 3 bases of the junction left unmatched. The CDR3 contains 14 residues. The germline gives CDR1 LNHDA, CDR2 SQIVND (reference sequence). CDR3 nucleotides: TGTGCCAGCAGACAGGGTTCCTATAATTCACCCCTCCACTTT. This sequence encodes CASRQGSYNSPLHF.

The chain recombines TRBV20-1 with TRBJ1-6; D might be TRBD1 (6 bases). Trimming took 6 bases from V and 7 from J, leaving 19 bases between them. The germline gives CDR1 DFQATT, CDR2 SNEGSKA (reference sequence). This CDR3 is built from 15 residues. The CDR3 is CSATTMTGQNSPLHF. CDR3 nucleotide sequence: TGCAGTGCCACTACCATGACAGGACAGAATTCACCCCTCCACTTT.

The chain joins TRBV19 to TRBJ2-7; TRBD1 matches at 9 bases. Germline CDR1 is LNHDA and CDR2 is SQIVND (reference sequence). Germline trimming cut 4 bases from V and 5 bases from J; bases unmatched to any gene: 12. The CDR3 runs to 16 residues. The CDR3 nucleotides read TGTGCCAGTAGTACCACCTCGGGGACAGGGCCCAACGAGCAGTACTTC. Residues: CASSTTSGTGPNEQYF. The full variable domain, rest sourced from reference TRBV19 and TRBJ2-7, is DGGITQSPKYLFRKEGQNVTLSCEQNLNHDAMYWYRQDPGQGLRLIYYSQIVNDFQKGDIAEGYSVSREKKESFPLTVTSAQKNPTAFYLCASSTTSGTGPNEQYFGPGTRLTVT.

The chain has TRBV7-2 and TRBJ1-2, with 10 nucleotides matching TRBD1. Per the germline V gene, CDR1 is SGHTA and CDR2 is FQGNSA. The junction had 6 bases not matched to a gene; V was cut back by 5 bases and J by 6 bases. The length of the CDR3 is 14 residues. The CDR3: CASSRGQGDDGYTF. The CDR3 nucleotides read TGTGCCAGCAGCCGCGGACAGGGGGACGATGGCTACACCTTC.

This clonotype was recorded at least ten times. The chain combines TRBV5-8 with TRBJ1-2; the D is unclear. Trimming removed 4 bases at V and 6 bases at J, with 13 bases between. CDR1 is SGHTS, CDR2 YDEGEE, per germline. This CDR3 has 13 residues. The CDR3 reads CASSPKVDHGYTF. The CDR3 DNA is TGTGCCAGCAGCCCTAAGGTTGATCATGGCTACACCTTC. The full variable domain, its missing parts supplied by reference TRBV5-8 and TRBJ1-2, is EAGVTQSPTHLIKTRGQQATLRCSPISGHTSVYWYQQALGLGLQFLLWYDEGEERNRGNFPPRFSGRQFPNYSSELNVNALELEDSALYLCASSPKVDHGYTFGSGTRLTVV.

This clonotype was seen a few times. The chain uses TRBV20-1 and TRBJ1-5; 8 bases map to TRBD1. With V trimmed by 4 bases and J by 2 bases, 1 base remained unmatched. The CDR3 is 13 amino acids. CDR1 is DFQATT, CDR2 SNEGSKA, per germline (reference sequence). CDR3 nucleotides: TGCAGTGCTAAGACAGGGGGCAATCAGCCCCAGCATTTT. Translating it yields CSAKTGGNQPQHF.

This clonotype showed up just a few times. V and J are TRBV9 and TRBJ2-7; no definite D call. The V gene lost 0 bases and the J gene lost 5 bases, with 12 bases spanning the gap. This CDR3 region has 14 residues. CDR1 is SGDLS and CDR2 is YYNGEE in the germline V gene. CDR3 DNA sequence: TGTGCCAGCAGCGTAGGAAGTAGTAGCAACGAGCAGTACTTC. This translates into CASSVGSSSNEQYF. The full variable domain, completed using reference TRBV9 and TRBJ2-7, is DSGVTQTPKHLITATGQRVTLRCSPRSGDLSVYWYQQSLDQGLQFLIQYYNGEERAKGNILERFSAQQFPDLHSELNLSSLELGDSALYFCASSVGSSSNEQYFGPGTRLTVT.

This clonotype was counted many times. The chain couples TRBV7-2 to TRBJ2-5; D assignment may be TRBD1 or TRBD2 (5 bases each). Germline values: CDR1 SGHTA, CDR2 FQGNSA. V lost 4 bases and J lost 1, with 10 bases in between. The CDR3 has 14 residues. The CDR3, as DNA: TGTGCCAGCAGCTCGGGACCATTCCAAGAGACCCAGTACTTC. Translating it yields CASSSGPFQETQYF. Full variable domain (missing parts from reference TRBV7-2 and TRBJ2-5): GAGVSQSPSNKVTEKGKDVELRCDPISGHTALYWYRQSLGQGLEFLIYFQGNSAPDKSGLPSDRFSAERTGGSVSTLTIQRTQQEDSAVYLCASSSGPFQETQYFGPGTRLLVL.

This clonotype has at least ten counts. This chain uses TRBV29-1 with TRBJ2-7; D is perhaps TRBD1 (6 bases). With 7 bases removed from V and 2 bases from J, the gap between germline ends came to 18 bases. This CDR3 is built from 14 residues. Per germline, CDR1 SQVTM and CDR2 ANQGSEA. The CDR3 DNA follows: TGCAGCGCCACAATTGGGGCAGGGGCCTACGAGCAGTACTTC. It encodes CSATIGAGAYEQYF.

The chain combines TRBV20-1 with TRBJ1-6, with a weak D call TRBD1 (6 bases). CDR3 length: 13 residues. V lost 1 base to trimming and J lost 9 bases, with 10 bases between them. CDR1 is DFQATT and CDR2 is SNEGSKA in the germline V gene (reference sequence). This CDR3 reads CSARGQVVSPLHF. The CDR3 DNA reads TGCAGTGCTAGAGGACAGGTGGTTTCACCCCTCCACTTT.

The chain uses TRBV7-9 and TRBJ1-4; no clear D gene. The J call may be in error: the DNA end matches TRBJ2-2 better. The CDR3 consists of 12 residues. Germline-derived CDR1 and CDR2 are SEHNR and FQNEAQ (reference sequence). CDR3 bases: TGTGCCAGCAGCTTAGTTGCCCAGGAGCTGTTTTTT. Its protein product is CASSLVAQELFF.